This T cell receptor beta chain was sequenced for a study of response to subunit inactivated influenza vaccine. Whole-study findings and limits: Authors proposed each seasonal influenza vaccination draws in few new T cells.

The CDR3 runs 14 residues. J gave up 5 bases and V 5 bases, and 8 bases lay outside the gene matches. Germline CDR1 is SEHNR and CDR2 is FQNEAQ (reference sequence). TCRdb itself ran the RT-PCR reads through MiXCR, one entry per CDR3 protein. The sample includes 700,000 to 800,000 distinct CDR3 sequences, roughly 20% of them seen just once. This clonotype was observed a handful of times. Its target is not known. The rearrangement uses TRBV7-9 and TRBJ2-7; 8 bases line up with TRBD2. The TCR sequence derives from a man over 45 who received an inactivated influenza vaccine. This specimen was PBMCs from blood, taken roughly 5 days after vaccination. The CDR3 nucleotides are TGTGCCAGCAGCCCGGGGGGGCTTCCCCACGAGCAGTACTTC. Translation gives CASSPGGLPHEQYF.